This TCR beta chain was found in a study of CXCR3-negative and CXCR3-positive naive CD8 T cells (dated by TCRdb to between 2018 and 2020). Turning to the overall study: In total, roughly 150 million TRB reads were obtained, or roughly 1.5 +/- 0.3 million reads per library. Diversity and physicochemical repertoire analyses covered about a dozen donors pooled from two independent experiments. For the TRBV-TRBJ cluster analysis, the naive subsets came from 5 donors, while the memory cells came from 3 donors.

General findings and caveats noted by the study authors: TRBV-TRBJ usage was similar between naive CXCR3-negative and CXCR3-positive cells from the same donor, while memory cells showed distinct patterns. Freshly isolated PBMCs were used for most assays because CXCR3 expression went down partially after cryopreservation. Because surface CD5, which is linked to self-reactivity in mice, was comparable between the naive subsets, TCR interaction strength was also inferred from TRB CDR3 physicochemical properties. TRB CDR3s from CXCR3-positive naive cells showed higher hydrophobicity (lower Kidera factor 4), lower energy, and higher strength and volume indices than CXCR3-negative naive cells. Both naive subsets had comparably high repertoire diversity, while memory CD8+ T cells had much lower repertoire diversity.

Notes on this clonotype: What this receptor recognizes is not known.

The sequencing machine was a NextSeq 550. The Human TCR Profiling Kit (MiLaboratory) was used to prepare UMI-labeled 5' RACE TRB cDNA libraries. The full amount of extracted RNA was used for cDNA synthesis, and the full amount of resulting cDNA was used for PCR amplification. Libraries were prepared in parallel with an identical number of PCR cycles. Regarding the original processing steps: With a minimum of two reads required per UMI, MIGEC and MiXCR pulled out about 50,000 +/- 10,000 unique UMI-labeled TRB cDNA molecules from each library. On average, each library contained roughly 40,000 +/- 10,000 functional in-frame TRB CDR3 nucleotide clonotypes without stop codons. After downsampling to 5000 UMI-labeled TRB molecules per sample, diversity metrics, including normalized Shannon-Wiener and Chao1, were computed in VDJtools. VDJtools computed clonotype-size-weighted physicochemical properties of the central five CDR3 residues: interaction energy, strength, volume and Kidera factor 4. After TCRdb reprocessed the reads, each CDR3 protein sequence was kept as one row, without DNA. TCRdb, not the original authors, processed these V and J calls. The sample table on file contains more than 80,000 distinct CDR3 sequences. The leading ten clones occupy roughly 0.38% of the sample.

For each CD8+ T cell subset, flow sorting was done in triplicate, and 300,000 to 350,000 cells per subset went directly into RLT lysis buffer. To exclude memory contaminants, naive CD8+ T cells were stringently defined as CD45RO-CCR7+CD27+CD95-. Using standard density gradient centrifugation, peripheral blood mononuclear cells were isolated from buffy coats. A FACSAria III was used to flow-sort naive CD8+ T cells into CXCR3-negative and CXCR3-positive populations. Total RNA was extracted from sorted cells using an RNeasy Mini Kit. As encoded in the germline V gene, CDR1 is SQVTM while CDR2 is ANQGSEA. The CDR3, from cysteine to phenylalanine, totals 13 residues. DNA is not recorded here.

Here the chain combines TRBV29-1 and TRBJ1-2. Sample: naive CXCR3+ CD8+ T cells from blood. Per the publication, the cell subset or site label means: CD45RO-CCR7+CD27+CD95- naive CD8+ T cells expressing CXCR3 (TNR3+). The TCR sequence derives from a human donor in good health. Some clones in this sample may be carry-over from other donors' samples. The CDR3 protein sequence reads: CSVVRGGIYGYTF.